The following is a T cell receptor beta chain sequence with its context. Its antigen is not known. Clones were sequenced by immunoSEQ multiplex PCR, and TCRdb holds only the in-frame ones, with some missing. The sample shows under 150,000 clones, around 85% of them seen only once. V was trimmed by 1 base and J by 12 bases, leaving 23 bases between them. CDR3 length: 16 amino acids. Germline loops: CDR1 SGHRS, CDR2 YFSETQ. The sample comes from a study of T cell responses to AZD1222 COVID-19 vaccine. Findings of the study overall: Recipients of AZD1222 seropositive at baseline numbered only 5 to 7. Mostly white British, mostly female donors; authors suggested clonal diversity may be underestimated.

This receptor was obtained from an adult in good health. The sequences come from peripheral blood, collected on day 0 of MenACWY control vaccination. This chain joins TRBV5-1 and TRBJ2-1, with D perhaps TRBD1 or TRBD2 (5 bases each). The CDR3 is CASSLTIGTSNIGQFF. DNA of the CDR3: TGCGCCAGCAGCTTGACAATTGGGACCTCCAATATCGGGCAGTTCTTC.